This TCR beta chain was captured by sequencing in a study of cytomegalovirus exposure and HLA in healthy donors. 13 Jbeta primers and 60 Vbeta primers were used for the PCR. Here immunoSEQ multiplex PCR was the method, and the copy in TCRdb shows in-frame clones only, minus some. The repertoire holds tens of thousands of clones, with around 80% as singletons. Notes on this clone: Its specificity is unknown.

The CDR3 loop spans 15 amino acids. Germline loops: CDR1 MGHDK, CDR2 SYGVNS. Deletions cut 1 base from V and 4 bases from J, with 10 bases between. Study-level findings and limits: A list of 164 TCR beta chains associated with cytomegalovirus was given.

The sequencing input was PBMCs. The sequence was obtained from a male donor in good health and CMV-seropositive. This chain connects TRBV25-1 to TRBJ2-2; TRBD2 might be the D (5 bases). The CDR3 DNA is TGTGCCAGCAGTGAATCTGCGGGCGTCACCGGGGAGCTGTTTTTT. Encoded protein: CASSESAGVTGELFF.